This T cell receptor beta chain was profiled in a study of blood T cell repertoires in COVID-19. The V and J ends lost 2 bases and 2 bases respectively, with 9 bases between them. CDR1 SGHTA and CDR2 FQGNSA come from the germline V gene. The CDR3 is 14 residues long. Data came from immunoSEQ multiplex PCR; TCRdb stores just in-frame clones and leaves some out. The profile shows 200,000 or so clones, around 88% of them singletons. Participant ages covered about 18 to 100 years across about 22 US areas. The sequence derives from a woman aged 40 to 49 with acute COVID-19. Source material: PBMCs or T cells enriched from blood (not recorded which). The chain carries TRBV7-2 and TRBJ1-2; D unresolved. The CDR3 nucleotides read TGTGCCAGCAGCTTACCGGGGATCAACTATGGCTACACCTTC. Protein sequence: CASSLPGINYGYTF.